The entry below gives a single TCR beta chain sequence along with its context. This clonotype has just one count. Its specific antigen is unknown. Per-base quality was not reported, and no clone a single base away is much larger than it. A lone read gives weak evidence. In light of the paper, this sample's treatment or condition label describes: in vitro stimulation with specific CMV peptide epitopes to enrich CMV-specific T cells. The entry originates in a study of T cell repertoires in cytomegalovirus infection (dated by TCRdb to about 2019). For the study in its entirety: Peptide stimulations targeted recently identified HLA-C-restricted CMV epitopes, whose presentation resists viral immunomodulation, together with well-studied HLA-B-restricted epitopes. The HLA type of each donor mattered for the analysis, because public TCR beta signatures pointed to carriage of CMV infection along with the matching HLA type.

The instrument given in TCRdb is Illumina HiSeq 1500. TCRdb's own reprocessing of the public reads used fastp at Q25 and MiXCR and kept productive beta chains. Records with the same CDR3 protein are collapsed into one entry carrying the most frequent genes and DNA. The sample contains approximately 770,000 distinct CDR3 sequences, about 28% of them found a single time. Over 10% of the sample rests with the top ten. The V and J ends are trimmed by 6 bases and 7 bases, leaving 15 bases between them. CDR1 and CDR2 were assigned from the germline V gene as MNHEY and SVGAGI. Spanning cysteine to phenylalanine, the CDR3 consists of 14 amino acids. The retained sequence is limited to the CDR3, 42 bases, with the frame set at the first base. The paper as a whole reports these results and caveats: In the ex vivo response, HLA-C-restricted CMV-specific TCR beta clonotypes were dominant, and in two of eight donors the single most frequent clonotype came from this HLA-C-restricted group. Cumulative frequency of public TCR beta family members discriminated carriers of CMV infection plus the relevant HLA type in this cohort and an independent 352-donor cohort.

This specimen was cultured CD8+ T cells from PBMCs, taken from culture after CMV antigen stimulation. The sequence links TRBV6-5 to TRBJ1-4; the D gene remains uncertain. This TCR derives from a human donor in good health (CMV status not recorded). Some clones in this sample may be carry-over from other donors' samples. The sequenced DNA is TGTGCCAGCAGCCCTGGTCAATACATTGAAAAACTGTTTTTT. Its coded protein is CASSPGQYIEKLFF.